The entry that follows covers one T cell receptor (beta chain) sequence. Sequencing was performed with immunoSEQ multiplex PCR; in TCRdb, only in-frame clones are kept and a portion is missing. The data show more than 2 million clones, with just under 95% seen just once and more than 1.5% held by the top ten. Germline V gene sequence: CDR1 SGHDT, CDR2 YYEEEE. The ends lost 4 bases at V and 3 bases at J; junction bases unmatched: 7. The CDR3 extends over 15 amino acids. This record belongs to a study of shared clonotypes between healthy human individuals. Positive CCR7 selection of CD45RO-negative cells yielded the naive CD8 cells, and terminally differentiated effector memory CD45RA+ cells were excluded.

The sequencing input was naive CD8+ T cells from PBMCs. The sequence came from a man between 18 and 29 years old in good health. Some clones in this sample may be carry-over from other donors' samples. The V gene is TRBV5-6, the J gene TRBJ2-5; TRBD1 agrees at 9 bases. CDR3 in amino acids: CASSPPGTGKETQYF. The CDR3 nucleotides are TGTGCCAGCAGCCCACCCGGGACAGGGAAAGAGACCCAGTACTTC.